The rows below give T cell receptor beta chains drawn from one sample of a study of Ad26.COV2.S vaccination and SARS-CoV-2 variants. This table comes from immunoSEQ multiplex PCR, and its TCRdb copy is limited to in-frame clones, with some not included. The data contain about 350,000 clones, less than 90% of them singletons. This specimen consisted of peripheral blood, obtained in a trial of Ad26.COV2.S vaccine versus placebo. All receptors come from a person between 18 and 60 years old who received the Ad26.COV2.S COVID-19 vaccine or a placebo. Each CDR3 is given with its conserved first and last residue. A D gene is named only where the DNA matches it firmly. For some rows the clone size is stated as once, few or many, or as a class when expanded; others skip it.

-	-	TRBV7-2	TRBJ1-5	TGTGCCAGCAGCTTAGATTATAGCAATCAGCCCCAGCATTTT	CASSLDYSNQPQHF
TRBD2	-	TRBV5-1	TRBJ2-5	TGCGCCAGCAGCCCCAACGGGGGGTCCCAAGGGACCCAGTACTTC	CASSPNGGSQGTQYF
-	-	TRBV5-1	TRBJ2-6	TGCGCCAGCAGTGGGGGCTCTGGGGCCAACGTCCTGACTTTC	CASSGGSGANVLTF
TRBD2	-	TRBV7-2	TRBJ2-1	TGTGCCAGCAGCTCTAGCGGGGGGTTCAACAATGAGCAGTTCTTC	CASSSSGGFNNEQFF
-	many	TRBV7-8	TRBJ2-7	TGTGCCAGCAGCTCCCTTTCTAACGCCAGCTCCTACGAGCAGTACTTC	CASSSLSNASSYEQYF
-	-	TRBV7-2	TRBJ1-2	TGTGCCAGCAGCCATACAGGATATGGCTACACCTTC	CASSHTGYGYTF
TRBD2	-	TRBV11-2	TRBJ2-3	TGTGCCAGCAGCTCACTACTAGGCGGGGGTAGCACAGATACGCAGTATTTT	CASSSLLGGGSTDTQYF
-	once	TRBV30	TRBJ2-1	TGTGCCTGGCTCCCCTGGGGGAGGGACAAAGAGCAGTTCTTC	CAWLPWGRDKEQFF
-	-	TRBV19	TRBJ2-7	TGTGCCAGTAGTCCTCGGGACGGTCCCTACGAGCAGTACTTC	CASSPRDGPYEQYF
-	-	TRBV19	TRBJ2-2	TGTGCCAGTAGTATGCAGGCGAACACCGGGGAGCTGTTTTTT	CASSMQANTGELFF
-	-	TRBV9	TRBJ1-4	TGTGCCAGCAATTCTAGAGGGGTCGGTGAAAAACTGTTTTTT	CASNSRGVGEKLFF
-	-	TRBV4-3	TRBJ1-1	TGCGCCAGCAGCCAAACAGGGAGCACTGAAGCTTTCTTT	CASSQTGSTEAFF
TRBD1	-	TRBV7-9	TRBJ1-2	TGTGCCAGCAGCCTAGACAGGGCGAGGAGCTATGGCTACACCTTC	CASSLDRARSYGYTF
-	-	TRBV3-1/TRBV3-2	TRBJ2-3	TGTGCCAGCACAGGCACAGATACGCAGTATTTT	CASTGTDTQYF
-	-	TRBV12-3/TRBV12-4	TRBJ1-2	TGTGCCAGCAGAAACGTGGGAAGAGGCTACACCTTC	CASRNVGRGYTF
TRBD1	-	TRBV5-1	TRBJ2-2	TGCGCCAGCAGCTTTACAGGGGATAACACCGGGGAGCTGTTTTTT	CASSFTGDNTGELFF
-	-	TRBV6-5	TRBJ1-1	TGTGCCATTAAGACTGGGCCCCGGAACACTGAAGCTTTCTTT	CAIKTGPRNTEAFF
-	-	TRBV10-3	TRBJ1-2	TGTGCCATCAGTGAGAACCGTGGTGGGCGGACAGTCAACTATGGCTACACCTTC	CAISENRGGRTVNYGYTF
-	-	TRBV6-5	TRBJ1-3	TGTGCCAGCAGTTTGTATGGCGGGACCTCTGGAAACACCATATATTTT	CASSLYGGTSGNTIYF
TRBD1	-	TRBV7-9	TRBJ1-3	TGTGCCAGCAGCCGGGACAGGGGTGCGGGAAACACCATATATTTT	CASSRDRGAGNTIYF
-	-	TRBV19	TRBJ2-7	TGTGCCAGTAGTATACAGGGTGAGAACTACGAGCAGTACTTC	CASSIQGENYEQYF
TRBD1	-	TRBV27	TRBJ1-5	TGTGCCAGCAGTACACAACCGGGACAGCTGGGGACACAGCCCCAGCATTTT	CASSTQPGQLGTQPQHF
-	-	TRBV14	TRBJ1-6	TGTGCCAGCAGCCATTTTGCGAGCTCCTATAATTCACCCCTCCACTTT	CASSHFASSYNSPLHF
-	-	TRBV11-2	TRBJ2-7	TGTGCCAGCAGCTTAATAGACGAGCAGTACTTC	CASSLIDEQYF
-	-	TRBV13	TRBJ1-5	TGTGCCAGCAGCATAGGACGGACTAGCAATCAGCCCCAGCATTTT	CASSIGRTSNQPQHF
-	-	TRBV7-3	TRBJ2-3	TGTGCCAGCAGCTCTCCGTTGGCGGGACCCTGGGCAGATACGCAGTATTTT	CASSSPLAGPWADTQYF
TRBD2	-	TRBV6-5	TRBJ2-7	TGTGCCAGCAGTCAATCTAGCGGGAGAACCTACGAGCAGTACTTC	CASSQSSGRTYEQYF
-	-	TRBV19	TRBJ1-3	TGTGCCAGTAGTACCTCGGGGCTCGGAAACACCATATATTTT	CASSTSGLGNTIYF
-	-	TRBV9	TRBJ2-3	TGTGCCAGCAGCGTAGAGGTGGGCCTGGATACGCAGTATTTT	CASSVEVGLDTQYF
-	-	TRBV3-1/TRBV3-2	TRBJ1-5	TGTGCCAGCAGCCAGAGCTATAGCAATCAGCCCCAGCATTTT	CASSQSYSNQPQHF
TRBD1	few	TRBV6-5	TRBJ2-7	TGTGCCAGCAGTTACCCTAGACAGGGGACCCACGAGCAGTACTTC	CASSYPRQGTHEQYF
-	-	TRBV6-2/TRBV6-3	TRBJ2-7	TGTGCCAGCAGTTATGACGTCACCTACGAGCAGTACTTC	CASSYDVTYEQYF
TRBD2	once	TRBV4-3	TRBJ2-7	TGCGCCAGCAGCCAAGATCGGTCTACTAGCGGGAGGTACGAGCAGTACTTC	CASSQDRSTSGRYEQYF
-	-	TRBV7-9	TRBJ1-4	TGTGCCAGCAGCTTACGGACAGTCGATAATGAAAAACTGTTTTTT	CASSLRTVDNEKLFF
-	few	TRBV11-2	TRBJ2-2	TGTGCCAGCAGCTTAGATCGGTCCGGGGAGCTGTTTTTT	CASSLDRSGELFF
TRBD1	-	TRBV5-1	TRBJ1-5	TGCGCCAGCAGCCTGGGGACAGGGGTCAATCAGCCCCAGCATTTT	CASSLGTGVNQPQHF
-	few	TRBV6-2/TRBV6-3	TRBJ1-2	TGTGCCAGCAGTTACGACCTTAACTATGGCTACACCTTC	CASSYDLNYGYTF
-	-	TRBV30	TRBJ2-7	TGTGCCTCCCTAAGGAAGGGAACTGCCTACGAGCAGTACTTC	CASLRKGTAYEQYF
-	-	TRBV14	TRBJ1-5	TGTGCCAGCAGCCAAGAGGGCCCATATAGCAATCAGCCCCAGCATTTT	CASSQEGPYSNQPQHF
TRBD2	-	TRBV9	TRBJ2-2	TGTGCCAGCAGCGAACGACTAGCAGGCACCGGGGAGCTGTTTTTT	CASSERLAGTGELFF
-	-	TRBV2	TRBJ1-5	TGTGCCAGCAGTGAACTTGAGATAAGCAATCAGCCCCAGCATTTT	CASSELEISNQPQHF
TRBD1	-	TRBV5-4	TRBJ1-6	TGTGCCAGCAGCGACGGGACAGGGAGTGACTCACCCCTCCACTTT	CASSDGTGSDSPLHF
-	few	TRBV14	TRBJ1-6	TGTGCCAGCAGCCAAGCCCCGGCTAATTCACCCCTCCACTTT	CASSQAPANSPLHF
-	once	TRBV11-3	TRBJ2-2	TGTGCCAGCGGAGAGGGGGGGTTCAACACCGGGGAGCTGTTTTTT	CASGEGGFNTGELFF
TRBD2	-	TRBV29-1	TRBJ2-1	TGCAGCGTTGATGATCCTAGCGGGGCCTACAATGAGCAGTTCTTC	CSVDDPSGAYNEQFF
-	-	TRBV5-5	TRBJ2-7	TGTGCCAGCAGCTTGGCACAGTCGGCCTACGAGCAGTACTTC	CASSLAQSAYEQYF
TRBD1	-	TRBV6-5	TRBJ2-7	TGTGCCAGCAGACCTCAGGGGACAGGGGCCGAGCAGTACTTC	CASRPQGTGAEQYF
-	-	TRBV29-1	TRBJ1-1	TGCAGCGTTGAATTTCTAGAACTGGGCACTGAAGCTTTCTTT	CSVEFLELGTEAFF
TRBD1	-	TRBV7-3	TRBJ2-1	TGTGCCAGCAGCTTAAGGTCCGGGACAGGGTTAAAAGAACATGAGCAGTTCTTC	CASSLRSGTGLKEHEQFF
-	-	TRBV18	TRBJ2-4	TGTGCCAGCTCAAGATTTCAAACCGAGCAAAACATTCAGTACTTC	CASSRFQTEQNIQYF
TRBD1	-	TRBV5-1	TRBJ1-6	TGCGCCAGCAGCCTGGGACAGATATATTCACCCCTCCACTTT	CASSLGQIYSPLHF
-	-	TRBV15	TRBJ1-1	TGTGCCACCAGCAGAGATGACGGGCGCTCTGAAGCTTTCTTT	CATSRDDGRSEAFF
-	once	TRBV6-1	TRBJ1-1	TGTGCCAGCAGTGAAACACAGGGAACTGAAGCTTTCTTT	CASSETQGTEAFF
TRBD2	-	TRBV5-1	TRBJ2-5	TGCGCCAGCAGCTTGGCGCCAGCGGGGGGGCAAGAGACCCAGTACTTC	CASSLAPAGGQETQYF